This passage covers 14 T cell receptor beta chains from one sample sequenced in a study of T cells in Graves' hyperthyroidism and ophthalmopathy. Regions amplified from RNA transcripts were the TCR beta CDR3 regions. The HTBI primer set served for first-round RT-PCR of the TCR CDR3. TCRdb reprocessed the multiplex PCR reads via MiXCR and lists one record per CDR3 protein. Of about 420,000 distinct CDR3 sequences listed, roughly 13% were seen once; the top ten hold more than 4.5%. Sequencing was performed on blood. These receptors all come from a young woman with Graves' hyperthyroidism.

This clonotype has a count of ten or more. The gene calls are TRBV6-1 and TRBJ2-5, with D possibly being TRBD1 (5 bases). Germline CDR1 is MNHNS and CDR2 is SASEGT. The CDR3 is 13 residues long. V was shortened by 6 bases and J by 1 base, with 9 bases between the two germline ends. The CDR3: CASRQGVQETQYF. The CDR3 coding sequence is TGTGCCAGCAGGCAAGGGGTCCAAGAGACCCAGTACTTC.

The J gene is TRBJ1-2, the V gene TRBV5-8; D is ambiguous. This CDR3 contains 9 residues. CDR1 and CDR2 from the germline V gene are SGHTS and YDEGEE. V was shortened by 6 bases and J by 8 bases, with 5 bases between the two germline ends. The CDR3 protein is CASTYGYTF. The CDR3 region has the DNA TGTGCCAGCACCTACGGCTACACCTTC.

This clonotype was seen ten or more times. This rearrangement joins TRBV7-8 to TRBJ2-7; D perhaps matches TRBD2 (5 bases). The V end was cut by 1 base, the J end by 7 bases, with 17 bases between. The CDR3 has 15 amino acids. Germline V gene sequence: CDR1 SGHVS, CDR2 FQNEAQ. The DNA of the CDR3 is TGTGCCAGCAGCTTAGAGGCTAGCCCTAGGTGGGAGCAGTACTTC. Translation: CASSLEASPRWEQYF.

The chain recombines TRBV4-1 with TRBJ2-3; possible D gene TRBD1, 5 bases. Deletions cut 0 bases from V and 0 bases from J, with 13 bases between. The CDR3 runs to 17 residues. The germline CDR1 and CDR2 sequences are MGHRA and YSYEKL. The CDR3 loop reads CASSQDGTGSSTDTQYF. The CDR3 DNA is TGCGCCAGCAGCCAAGATGGTACAGGCTCTAGCACAGATACGCAGTATTTT.

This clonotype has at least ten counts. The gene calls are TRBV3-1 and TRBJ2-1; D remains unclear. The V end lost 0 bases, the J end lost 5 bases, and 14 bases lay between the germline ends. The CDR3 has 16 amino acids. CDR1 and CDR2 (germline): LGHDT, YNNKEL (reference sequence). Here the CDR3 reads CASSQDSFPPHNEQFF. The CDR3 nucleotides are TGTGCCAGCAGCCAAGATTCCTTCCCCCCCCACAATGAGCAGTTCTTC.

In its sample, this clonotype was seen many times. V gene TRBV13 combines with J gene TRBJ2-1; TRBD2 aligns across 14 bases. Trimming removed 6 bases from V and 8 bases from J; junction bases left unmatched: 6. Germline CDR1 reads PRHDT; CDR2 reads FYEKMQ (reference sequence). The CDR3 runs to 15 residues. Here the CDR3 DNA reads TGTGCCAGCAGATCGGGGACTAGCGGGAGCTATGAGCAGTTCTTC. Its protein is CASRSGTSGSYEQFF.

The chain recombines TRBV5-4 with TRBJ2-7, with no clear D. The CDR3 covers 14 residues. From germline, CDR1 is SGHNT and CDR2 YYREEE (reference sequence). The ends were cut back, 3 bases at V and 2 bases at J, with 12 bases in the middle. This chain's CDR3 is CASSYLPSAYEQYF. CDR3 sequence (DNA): TGTGCCAGCAGCTACCTCCCCTCTGCCTACGAGCAGTACTTC.

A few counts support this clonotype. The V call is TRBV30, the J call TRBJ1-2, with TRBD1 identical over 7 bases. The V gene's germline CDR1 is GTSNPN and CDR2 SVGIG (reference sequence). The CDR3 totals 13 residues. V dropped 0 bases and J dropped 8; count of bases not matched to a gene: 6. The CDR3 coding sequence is TGTGCCTGGAGTGTAGGGGGCGGCGGAGGCTACACCTTC. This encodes CAWSVGGGGGYTF. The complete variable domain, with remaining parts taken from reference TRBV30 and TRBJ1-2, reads SQTIHQWPATLVQPVGSPLSLECTVEGTSNPNLYWYRQAAGRGLQLLFYSVGIGQISSEVPQNLSASRPQDRQFILSSKKLLLSDSGFYLCAWSVGGGGGYTFGSGTRLTVV.

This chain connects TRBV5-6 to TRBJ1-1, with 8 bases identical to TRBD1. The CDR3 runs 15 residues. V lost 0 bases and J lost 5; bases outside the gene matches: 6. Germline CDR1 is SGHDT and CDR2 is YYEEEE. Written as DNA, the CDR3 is TGTGCCAGCAGCTTGGGGACAGGGATAGGGACTGAAGCTTTCTTT. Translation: CASSLGTGIGTEAFF. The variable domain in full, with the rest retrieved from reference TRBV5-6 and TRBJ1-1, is DAGVTQSPTHLIKTRGQQVTLRCSPKSGHDTVSWYQQALGQGPQFIFQYYEEEERQRGNFPDRFSGHQFPNYSSELNVNALLLGDSALYLCASSLGTGIGTEAFFGQGTRLTVV.

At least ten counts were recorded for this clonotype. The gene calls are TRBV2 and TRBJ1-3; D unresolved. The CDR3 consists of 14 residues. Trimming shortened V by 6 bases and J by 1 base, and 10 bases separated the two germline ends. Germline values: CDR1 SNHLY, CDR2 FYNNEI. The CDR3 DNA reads TGTGCCAGCAGGCGACGGCAGTCTGGAAACACCATATATTTT. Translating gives CASRRRQSGNTIYF.

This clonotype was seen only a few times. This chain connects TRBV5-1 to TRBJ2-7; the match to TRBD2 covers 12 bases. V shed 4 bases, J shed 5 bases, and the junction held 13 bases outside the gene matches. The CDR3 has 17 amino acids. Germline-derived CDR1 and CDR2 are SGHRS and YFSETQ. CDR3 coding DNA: TGCGCCAGCAGCCCAATCACAACTAGCGGGAGGCCCAACGAGCAGTACTTC. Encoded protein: CASSPITTSGRPNEQYF.

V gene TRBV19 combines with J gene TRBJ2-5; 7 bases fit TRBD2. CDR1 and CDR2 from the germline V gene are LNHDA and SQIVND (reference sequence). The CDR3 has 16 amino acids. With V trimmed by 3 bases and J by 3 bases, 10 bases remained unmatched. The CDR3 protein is CASSMRWPGGEETQYF. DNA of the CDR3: TGTGCCAGTAGTATGAGATGGCCGGGAGGAGAAGAGACCCAGTACTTC.

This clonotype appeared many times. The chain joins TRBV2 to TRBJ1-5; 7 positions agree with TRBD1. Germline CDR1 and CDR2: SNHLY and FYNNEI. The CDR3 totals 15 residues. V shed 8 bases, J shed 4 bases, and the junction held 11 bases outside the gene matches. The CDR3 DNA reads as TGTGCCAGCGCCCCAGGGGACAGCGGGAATCAGCCCCAGCATTTT. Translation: CASAPGDSGNQPQHF.

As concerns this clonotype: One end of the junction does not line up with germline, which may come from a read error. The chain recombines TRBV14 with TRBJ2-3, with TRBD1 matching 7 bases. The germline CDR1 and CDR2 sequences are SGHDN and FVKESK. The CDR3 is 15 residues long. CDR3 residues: CASSQLTGPTNTQYF. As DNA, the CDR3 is TGTGCCAGCAGCCAACTGACAGGGCCCACAAATACGCAGTATTTT. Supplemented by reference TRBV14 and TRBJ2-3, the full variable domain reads EAGVTQFPSHSVIEKGQTVTLRCDPISGHDNLYWYRRVMGKEIKFLLHFVKESKQDESGMPNNRFLAERTGGTYSTLKVQPAELEDSGVYFCASSQLTGPTNTQYFGPGTRLTVL.